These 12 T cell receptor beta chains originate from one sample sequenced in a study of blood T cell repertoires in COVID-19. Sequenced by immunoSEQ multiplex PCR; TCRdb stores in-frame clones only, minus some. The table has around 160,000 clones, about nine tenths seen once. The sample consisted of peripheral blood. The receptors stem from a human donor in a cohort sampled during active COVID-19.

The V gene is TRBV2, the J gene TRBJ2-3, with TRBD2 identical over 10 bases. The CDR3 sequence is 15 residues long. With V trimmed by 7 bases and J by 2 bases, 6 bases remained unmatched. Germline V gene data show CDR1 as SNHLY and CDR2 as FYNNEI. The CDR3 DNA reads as TGTGCCAGCATAGGGACTAGCGCCCACACAGATACGCAGTATTTT. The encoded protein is CASIGTSAHTDTQYF.

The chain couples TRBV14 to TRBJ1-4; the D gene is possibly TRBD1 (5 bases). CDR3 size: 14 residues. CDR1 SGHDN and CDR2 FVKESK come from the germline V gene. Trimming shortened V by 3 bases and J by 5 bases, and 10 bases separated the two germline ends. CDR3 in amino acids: CASSHRARNEKLFF. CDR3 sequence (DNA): TGTGCCAGCAGCCACAGGGCCCGAAATGAAAAACTGTTTTTT.

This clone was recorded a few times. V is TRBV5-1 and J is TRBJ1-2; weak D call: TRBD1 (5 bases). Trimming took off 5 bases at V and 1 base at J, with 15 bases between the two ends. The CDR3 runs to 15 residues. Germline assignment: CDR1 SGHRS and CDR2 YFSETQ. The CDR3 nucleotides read TGCGCCAGCAGGACGGGGGGATTCCTTAACTATGGCTACACCTTC. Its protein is CASRTGGFLNYGYTF.

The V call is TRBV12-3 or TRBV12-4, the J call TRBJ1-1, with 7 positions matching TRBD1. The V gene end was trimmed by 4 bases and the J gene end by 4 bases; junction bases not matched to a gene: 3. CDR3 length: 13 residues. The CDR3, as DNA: TGTGCCAGCAGTTCAACAGGGGTCACTGAAGCTTTCTTT. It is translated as CASSSTGVTEAFF.

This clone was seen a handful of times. CDR3 protein: CASSPLAGRRTQYF. The CDR3, as DNA: TGTGCCAGCAGCCCATTAGCGGGGCGCAGGACCCAGTACTTC. This rearrangement joins TRBV3-1 (or the pseudogene TRBV3-2) to TRBJ2-5; 8 bases match TRBD2. With 4 bases clipped from V and 7 bases from J, the junction kept 8 bases outside the gene matches. Germline V gene sequence: CDR1 LGHDT, CDR2 YNNKEL (reference sequence). CDR3 length equals 14 residues.

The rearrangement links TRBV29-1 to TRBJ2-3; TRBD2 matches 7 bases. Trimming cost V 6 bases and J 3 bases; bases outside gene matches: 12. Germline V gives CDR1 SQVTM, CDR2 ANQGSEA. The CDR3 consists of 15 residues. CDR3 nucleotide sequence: TGCAGCGTCGGGACCGGGGGGATGGGAACAGATACGCAGTATTTT. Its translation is CSVGTGGMGTDTQYF.

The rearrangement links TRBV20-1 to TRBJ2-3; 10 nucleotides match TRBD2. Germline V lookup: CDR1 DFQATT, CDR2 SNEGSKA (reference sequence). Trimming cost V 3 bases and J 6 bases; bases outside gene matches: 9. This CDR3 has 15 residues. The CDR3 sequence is CSASIAGGMGDTQYF. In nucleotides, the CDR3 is TGCAGTGCTAGTATAGCGGGAGGCATGGGGGATACGCAGTATTTT.

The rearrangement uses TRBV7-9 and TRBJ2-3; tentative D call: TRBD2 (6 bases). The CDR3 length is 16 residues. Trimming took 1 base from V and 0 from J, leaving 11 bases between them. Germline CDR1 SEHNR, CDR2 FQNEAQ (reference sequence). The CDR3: CASSLVGGESTDTQYF. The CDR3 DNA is TGTGCCAGCAGCTTAGTTGGCGGGGAGAGCACAGATACGCAGTATTTT. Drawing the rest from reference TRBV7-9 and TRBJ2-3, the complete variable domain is DTGVSQNPRHKITKRGQNVTFRCDPISEHNRLYWYRQTLGQGPEFLTYFQNEAQLEKSRLLSDRFSAERPKGSFSTLEIQRTEQGDSAMYLCASSLVGGESTDTQYFGPGTRLTVL.

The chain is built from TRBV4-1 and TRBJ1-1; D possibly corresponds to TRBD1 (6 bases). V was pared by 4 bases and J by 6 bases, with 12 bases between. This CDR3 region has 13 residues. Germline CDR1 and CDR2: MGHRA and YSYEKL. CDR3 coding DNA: TGCGCCAGCAGCCGAGCAGGGGAACCTGAAGCTTTCTTT. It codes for CASSRAGEPEAFF.

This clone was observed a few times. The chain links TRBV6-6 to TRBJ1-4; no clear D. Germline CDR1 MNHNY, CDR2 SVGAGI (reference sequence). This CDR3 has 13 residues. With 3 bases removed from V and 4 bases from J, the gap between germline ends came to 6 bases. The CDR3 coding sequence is TGTGCCAGCAGTTATAACTTTAATGAAAAACTGTTTTTT. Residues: CASSYNFNEKLFF.

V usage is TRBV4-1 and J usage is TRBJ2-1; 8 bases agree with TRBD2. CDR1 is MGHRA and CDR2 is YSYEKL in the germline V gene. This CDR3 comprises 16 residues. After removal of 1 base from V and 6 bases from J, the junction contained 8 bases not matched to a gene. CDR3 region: CASSQVSGSGRNEQFF. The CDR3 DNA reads TGCGCCAGCAGCCAAGTGAGCGGGAGTGGACGCAATGAGCAGTTCTTC.

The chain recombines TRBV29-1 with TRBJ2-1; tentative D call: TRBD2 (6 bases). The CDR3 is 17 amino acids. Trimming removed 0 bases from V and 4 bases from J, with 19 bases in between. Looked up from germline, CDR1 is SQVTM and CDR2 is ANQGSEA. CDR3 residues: CSVEDPTGEAMYNEQFF. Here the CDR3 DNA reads TGCAGCGTTGAAGACCCGACGGGGGAGGCGATGTACAATGAGCAGTTCTTC.